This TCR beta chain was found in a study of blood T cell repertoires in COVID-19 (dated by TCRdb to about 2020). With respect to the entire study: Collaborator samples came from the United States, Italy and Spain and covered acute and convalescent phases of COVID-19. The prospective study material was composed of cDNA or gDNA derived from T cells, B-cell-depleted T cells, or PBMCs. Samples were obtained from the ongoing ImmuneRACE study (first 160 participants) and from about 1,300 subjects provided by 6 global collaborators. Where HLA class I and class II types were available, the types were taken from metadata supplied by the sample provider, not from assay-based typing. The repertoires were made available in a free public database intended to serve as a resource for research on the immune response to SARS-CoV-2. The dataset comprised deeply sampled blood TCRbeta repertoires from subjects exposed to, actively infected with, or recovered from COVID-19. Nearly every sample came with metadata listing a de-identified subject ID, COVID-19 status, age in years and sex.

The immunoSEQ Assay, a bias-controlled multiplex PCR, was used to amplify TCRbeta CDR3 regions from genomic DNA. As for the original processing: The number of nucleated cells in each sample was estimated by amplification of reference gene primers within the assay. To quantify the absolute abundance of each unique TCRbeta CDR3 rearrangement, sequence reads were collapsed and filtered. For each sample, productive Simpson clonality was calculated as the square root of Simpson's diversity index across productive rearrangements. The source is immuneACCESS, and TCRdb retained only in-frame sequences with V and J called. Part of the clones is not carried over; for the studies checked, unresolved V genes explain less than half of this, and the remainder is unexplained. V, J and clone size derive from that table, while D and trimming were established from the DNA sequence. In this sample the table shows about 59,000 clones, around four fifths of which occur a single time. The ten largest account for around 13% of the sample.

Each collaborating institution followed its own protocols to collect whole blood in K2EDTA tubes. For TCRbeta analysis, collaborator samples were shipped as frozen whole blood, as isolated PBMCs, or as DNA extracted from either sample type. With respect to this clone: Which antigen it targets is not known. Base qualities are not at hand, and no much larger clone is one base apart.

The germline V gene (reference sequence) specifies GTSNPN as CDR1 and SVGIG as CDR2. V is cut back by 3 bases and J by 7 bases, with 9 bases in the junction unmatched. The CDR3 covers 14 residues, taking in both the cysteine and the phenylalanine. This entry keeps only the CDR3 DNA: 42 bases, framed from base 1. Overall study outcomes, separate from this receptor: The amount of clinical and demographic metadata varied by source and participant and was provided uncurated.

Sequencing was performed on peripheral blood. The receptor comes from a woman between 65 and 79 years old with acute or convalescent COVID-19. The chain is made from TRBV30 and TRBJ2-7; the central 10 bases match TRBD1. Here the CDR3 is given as CAWRFGTGVREQYF. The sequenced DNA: TGTGCCTGGAGGTTTGGGACAGGGGTGAGGGAGCAGTACTTC.